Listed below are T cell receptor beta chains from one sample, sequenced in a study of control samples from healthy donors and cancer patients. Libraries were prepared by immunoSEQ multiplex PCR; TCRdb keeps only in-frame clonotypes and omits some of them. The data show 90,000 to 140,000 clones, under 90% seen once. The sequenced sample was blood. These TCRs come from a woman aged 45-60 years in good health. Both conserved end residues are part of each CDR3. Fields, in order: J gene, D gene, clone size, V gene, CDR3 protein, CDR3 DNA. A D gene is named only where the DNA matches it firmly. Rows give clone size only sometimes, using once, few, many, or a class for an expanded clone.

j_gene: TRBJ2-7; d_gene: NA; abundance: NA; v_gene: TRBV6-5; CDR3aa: CASSYPGYEQYF; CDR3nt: TGTGCCAGCAGTTATCCGGGGTACGAGCAGTACTTC
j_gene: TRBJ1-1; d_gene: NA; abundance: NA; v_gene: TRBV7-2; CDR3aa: CASSLARQSVAFF; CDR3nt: TGTGCCAGCAGCTTAGCCAGACAGTCGGTAGCTTTCTTT
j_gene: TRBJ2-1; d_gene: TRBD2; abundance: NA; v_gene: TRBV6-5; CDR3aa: CASGLAGLYNEQFF; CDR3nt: TGTGCCAGCGGACTAGCGGGGCTATACAATGAGCAGTTCTTC
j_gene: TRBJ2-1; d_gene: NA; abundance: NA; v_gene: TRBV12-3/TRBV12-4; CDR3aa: CASSLKAASEQFF; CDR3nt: TGTGCCAGCAGTTTAAAGGCGGCCTCTGAGCAGTTCTTC
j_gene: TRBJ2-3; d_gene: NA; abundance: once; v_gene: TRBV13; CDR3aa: CASSPQGTDTQYF; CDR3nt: TGTGCCAGCAGCCCACAGGGAACAGATACGCAGTATTTT
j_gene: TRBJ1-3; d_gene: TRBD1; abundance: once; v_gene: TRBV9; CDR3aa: CASSGRTGIGNTIYF; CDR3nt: TGTGCCAGCAGCGGCCGGACAGGGATTGGAAACACCATATATTTT
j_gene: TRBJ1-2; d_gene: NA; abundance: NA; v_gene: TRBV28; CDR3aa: CAGREGVYLGYTF; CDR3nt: TGTGCCGGCAGAGAGGGGGTGTATCTAGGCTACACCTTC
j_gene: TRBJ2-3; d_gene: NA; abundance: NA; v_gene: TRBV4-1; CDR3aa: CASTSAGSSTDTQYF; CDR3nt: TGCGCCAGCACCTCGGCAGGGTCTAGCACAGATACGCAGTATTTT
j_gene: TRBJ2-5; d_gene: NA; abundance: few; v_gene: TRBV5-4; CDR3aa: CASSPPDGVLETQYF; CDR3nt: TGTGCCAGCAGCCCACCCGACGGGGTTTTAGAGACCCAGTACTTC
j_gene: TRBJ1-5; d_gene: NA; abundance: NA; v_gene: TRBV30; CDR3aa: CAWSLEGNQPQHF; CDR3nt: TGTGCCTGGAGTTTAGAGGGAAATCAGCCCCAGCATTTT
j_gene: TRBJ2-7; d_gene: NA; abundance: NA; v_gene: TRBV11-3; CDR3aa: CASSLASYEQYF; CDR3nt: TGTGCCAGCAGCTTAGCGTCCTACGAGCAGTACTTC
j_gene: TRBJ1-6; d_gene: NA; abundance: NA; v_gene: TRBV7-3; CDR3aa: CASSAGAALHF; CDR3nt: TGTGCCAGCAGCGCAGGGGCTGCCCTCCACTTT
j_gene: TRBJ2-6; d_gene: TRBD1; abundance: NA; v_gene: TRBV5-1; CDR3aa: CASSATAAGGSSGANVLTF; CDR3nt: TGCGCCAGCAGCGCGACCGCCGCAGGGGGCAGCTCTGGGGCCAACGTCCTGACTTTC
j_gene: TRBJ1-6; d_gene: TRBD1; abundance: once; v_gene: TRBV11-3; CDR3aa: CASSLEVGQANSPLHF; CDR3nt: TGTGCCAGCAGCTTAGAGGTGGGACAGGCCAATTCACCCCTCCACTTT
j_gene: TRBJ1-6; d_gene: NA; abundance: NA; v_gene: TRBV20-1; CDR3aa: CSASGVAGNSPLHF; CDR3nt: TGCAGTGCTAGTGGGGTAGCCGGTAATTCACCCCTCCACTTT
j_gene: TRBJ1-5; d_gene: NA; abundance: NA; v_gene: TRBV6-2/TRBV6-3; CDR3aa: CASSGSGLRNQPQHF; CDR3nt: TGTGCCAGCAGTGGTTCAGGGTTGCGCAATCAGCCCCAGCATTTT
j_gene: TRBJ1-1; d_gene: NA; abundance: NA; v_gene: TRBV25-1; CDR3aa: CASSSGTEAFF; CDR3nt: TGTGCCAGCAGTTCGGGGACTGAAGCTTTCTTT
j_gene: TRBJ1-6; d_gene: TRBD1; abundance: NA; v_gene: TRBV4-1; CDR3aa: CASSQALDRGSRPLHF; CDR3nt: TGCGCCAGCAGCCAAGCGTTAGACAGGGGAAGTCGGCCCCTCCACTTT
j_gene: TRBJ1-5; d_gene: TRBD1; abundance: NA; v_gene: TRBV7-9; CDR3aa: CASSKTGVSNQPQHF; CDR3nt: TGTGCCAGCAGCAAAACAGGGGTGAGCAATCAGCCCCAGCATTTT
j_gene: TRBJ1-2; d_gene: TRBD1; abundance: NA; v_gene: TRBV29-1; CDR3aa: CSVEGTGLNYGYTF; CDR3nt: TGCAGCGTTGAAGGGACAGGGCTAAACTATGGCTACACCTTC
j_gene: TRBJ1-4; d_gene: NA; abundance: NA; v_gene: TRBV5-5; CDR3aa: CASSLPPGGGRNEKLFF; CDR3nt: TGTGCCAGCAGCTTACCCCCTGGAGGAGGGAGGAATGAAAAACTGTTTTTT
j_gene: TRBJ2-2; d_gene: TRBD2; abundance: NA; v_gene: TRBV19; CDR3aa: CASSIGGGRRTGELFF; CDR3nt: TGTGCCAGTAGTATCGGCGGGGGGCGCCGAACCGGGGAGCTGTTTTTT
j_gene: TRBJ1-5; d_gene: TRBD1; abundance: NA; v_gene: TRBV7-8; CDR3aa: CASSWDRFFSNQPQHF; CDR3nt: TGTGCCAGCAGCTGGGACAGGTTCTTTAGCAATCAGCCCCAGCATTTT
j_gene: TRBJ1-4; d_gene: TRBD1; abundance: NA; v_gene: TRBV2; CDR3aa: CASSEAGQPYEKLFF; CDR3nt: TGTGCCAGCAGTGAAGCGGGACAGCCATATGAAAAACTGTTTTTT
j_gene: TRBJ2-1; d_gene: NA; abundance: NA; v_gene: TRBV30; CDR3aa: CAWSVLMNEQFF; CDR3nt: TGTGCCTGGAGTGTACTAATGAATGAGCAGTTCTTC
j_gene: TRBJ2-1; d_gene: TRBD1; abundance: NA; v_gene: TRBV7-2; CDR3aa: CASSQQGAIGNEQFF; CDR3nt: TGTGCCAGCAGCCAGCAGGGGGCTATCGGAAATGAGCAGTTCTTC
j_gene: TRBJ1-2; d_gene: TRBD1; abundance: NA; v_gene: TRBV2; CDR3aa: CASSPGQGVIGYTF; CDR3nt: TGTGCCAGCAGTCCTGGACAGGGGGTAATTGGCTACACCTTC
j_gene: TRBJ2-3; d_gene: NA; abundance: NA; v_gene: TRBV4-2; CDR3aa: CASSQDEGSTDTQYF; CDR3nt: TGTGCCAGCAGCCAAGATGAAGGGAGCACAGATACGCAGTATTTT
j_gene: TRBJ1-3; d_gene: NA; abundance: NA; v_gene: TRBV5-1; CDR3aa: CASRPGSVTNLETIYF; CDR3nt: TGCGCCAGCCGACCGGGCTCAGTCACTAACCTGGAGACCATATATTTT
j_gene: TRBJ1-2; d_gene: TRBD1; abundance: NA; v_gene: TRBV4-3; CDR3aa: CASSQVGQGARGYTF; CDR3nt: TGCGCCAGCAGCCAAGTAGGCCAGGGGGCGCGAGGCTACACCTTC
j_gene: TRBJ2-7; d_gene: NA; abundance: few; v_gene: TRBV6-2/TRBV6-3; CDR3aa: CASSYVGIPYEQYF; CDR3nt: TGTGCCAGCAGTTACGTGGGTATCCCCTACGAGCAGTACTTC
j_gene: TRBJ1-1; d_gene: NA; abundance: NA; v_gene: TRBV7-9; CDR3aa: CASSFSLSQNTEAFF; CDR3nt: TGTGCCAGCAGCTTCTCCCTAAGCCAGAACACTGAAGCTTTCTTT
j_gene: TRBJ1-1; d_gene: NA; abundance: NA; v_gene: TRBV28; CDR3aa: CASSFRGLTVEAFF; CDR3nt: TGTGCCAGCAGTTTCCGCGGACTAACGGTGGAAGCTTTCTTT
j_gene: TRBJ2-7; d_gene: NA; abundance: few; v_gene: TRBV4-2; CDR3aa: CASSQDLLGEQYF; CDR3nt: TGTGCCAGCAGCCAAGATCTCCTAGGCGAGCAGTACTTC
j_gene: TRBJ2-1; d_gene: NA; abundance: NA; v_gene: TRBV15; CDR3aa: CATSKSRGYNEQFF; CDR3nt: TGTGCCACCAGCAAATCAAGAGGCTACAATGAGCAGTTCTTC
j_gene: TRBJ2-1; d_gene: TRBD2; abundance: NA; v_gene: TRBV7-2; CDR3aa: CASSRPGGPGYNEQFF; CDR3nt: TGTGCCAGCAGCCGTCCGGGAGGGCCGGGATACAATGAGCAGTTCTTC
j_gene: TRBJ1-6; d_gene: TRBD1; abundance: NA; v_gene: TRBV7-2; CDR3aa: CASSFRDSSPLHF; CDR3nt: TGTGCCAGCAGCTTCCGGGACAGTTCACCCCTCCACTTT
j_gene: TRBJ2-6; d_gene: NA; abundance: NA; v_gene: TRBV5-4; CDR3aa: CASSFSGTGANVLTF; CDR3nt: TGTGCCAGCAGCTTTTCAGGGACAGGGGCCAACGTCCTGACTTTC
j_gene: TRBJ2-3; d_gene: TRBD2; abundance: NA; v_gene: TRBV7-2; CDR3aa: CASSPWTSSTDTQYF; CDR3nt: TGTGCCAGCAGCCCGTGGACTAGCTCCACAGATACGCAGTATTTT
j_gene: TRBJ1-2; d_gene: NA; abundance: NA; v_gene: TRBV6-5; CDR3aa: CASSYSRVNYGYTF; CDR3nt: TGTGCCAGCAGTTACTCCAGGGTAAACTATGGCTACACCTTC
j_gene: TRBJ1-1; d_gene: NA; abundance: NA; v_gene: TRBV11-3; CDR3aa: CASSLQGHTEAFF; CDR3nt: TGTGCCAGCAGCTTACAGGGTCACACTGAAGCTTTCTTT
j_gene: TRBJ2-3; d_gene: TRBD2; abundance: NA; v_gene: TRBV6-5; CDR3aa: CASSYSNAGATDTQYF; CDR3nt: TGTGCCAGCAGTTACTCGAACGCGGGAGCCACAGATACGCAGTATTTT
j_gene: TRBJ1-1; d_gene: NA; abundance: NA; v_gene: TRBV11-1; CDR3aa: CASSLGSGTEAFF; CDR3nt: TGTGCCAGCAGCTTGGGGAGTGGCACTGAAGCTTTCTTT
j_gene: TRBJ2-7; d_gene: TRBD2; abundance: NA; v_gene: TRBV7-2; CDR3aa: CASSFNSGAYEQYF; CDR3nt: TGTGCCAGCAGCTTTAACAGCGGGGCGTACGAGCAGTACTTC
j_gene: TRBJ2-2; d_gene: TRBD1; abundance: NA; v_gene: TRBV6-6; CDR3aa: CASSTGQGRGTGELFF; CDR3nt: TGTGCCAGCAGTACCGGACAGGGAAGAGGTACCGGGGAGCTGTTTTTT
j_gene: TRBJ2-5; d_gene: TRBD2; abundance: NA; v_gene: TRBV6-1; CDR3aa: CASSQTSGSPGTQYF; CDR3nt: TGTGCCAGCAGTCAGACTAGCGGGAGTCCCGGGACCCAGTACTTC
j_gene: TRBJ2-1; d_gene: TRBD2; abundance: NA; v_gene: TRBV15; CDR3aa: CATSRRGTSGLNNEQFF; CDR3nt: TGTGCCACCAGCAGAAGGGGGACTAGCGGATTAAACAATGAGCAGTTCTTC